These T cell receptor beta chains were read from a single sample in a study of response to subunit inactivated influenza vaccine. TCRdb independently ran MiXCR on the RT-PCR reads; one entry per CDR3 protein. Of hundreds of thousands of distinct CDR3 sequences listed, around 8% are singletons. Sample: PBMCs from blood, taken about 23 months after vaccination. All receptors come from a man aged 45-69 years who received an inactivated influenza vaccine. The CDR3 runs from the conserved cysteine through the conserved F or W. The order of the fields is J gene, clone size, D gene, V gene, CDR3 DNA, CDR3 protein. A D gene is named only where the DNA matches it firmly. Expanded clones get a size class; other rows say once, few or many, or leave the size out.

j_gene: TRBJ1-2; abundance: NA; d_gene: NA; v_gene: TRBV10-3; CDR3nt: TGTGCCATCAGTGAGTCTTCGAGGCACGGCGGCTACACCTTC; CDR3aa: CAISESSRHGGYTF
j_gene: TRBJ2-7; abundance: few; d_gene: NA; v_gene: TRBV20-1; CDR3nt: TGCAGTGCTAGAGACATGCAGGGGGAGGACGAGCAGTACTTC; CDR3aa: CSARDMQGEDEQYF
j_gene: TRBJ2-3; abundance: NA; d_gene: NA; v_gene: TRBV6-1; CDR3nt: TGTGCCAGCACCACTGACGGGGGAGATACGCAGTATTTT; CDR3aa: CASTTDGGDTQYF
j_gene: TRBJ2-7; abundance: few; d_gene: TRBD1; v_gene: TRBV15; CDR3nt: TGTGCCACCAGACGGGGGACAGGGAGACAGAACGAGCAGTACTTC; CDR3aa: CATRRGTGRQNEQYF
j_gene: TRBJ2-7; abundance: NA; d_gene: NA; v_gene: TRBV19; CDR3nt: TGTGCCAGTAGTATACAGAAACCGGGACGGCCCTACGAGCAGTACTTC; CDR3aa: CASSIQKPGRPYEQYF
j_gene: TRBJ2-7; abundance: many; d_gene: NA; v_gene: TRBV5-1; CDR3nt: TGCGCCAGCAGCTTGGATCCAGCTATCGAGCAGTACTTC; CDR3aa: CASSLDPAIEQYF
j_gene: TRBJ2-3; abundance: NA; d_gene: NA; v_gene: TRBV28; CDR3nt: TGTGCCAGCAGTTTCCGAAGTAGGCTACATTTT; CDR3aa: CASSFRSRLHF
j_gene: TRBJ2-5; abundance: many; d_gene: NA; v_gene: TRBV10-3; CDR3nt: TGTGCCATCGGACGGACGCAAGAGACCCAGTACTTC; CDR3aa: CAIGRTQETQYF
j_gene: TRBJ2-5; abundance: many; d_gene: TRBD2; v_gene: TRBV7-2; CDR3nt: TGTGCCAGCAGCCTAGCGGGAGCGATACAAACAGAGACCCAGTACTTC; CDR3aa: CASSLAGAIQTETQYF
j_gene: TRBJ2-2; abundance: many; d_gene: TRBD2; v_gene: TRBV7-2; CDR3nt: TGTGCCAGCAGCCCGAGCGGGGCCGGGGAGCTGTTTTTT; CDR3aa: CASSPSGAGELFF
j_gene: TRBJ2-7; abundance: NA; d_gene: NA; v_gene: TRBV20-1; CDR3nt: TGCAGTGCTAGAAGTCAGGGGCGAGAGCAGTACTTC; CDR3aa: CSARSQGREQYF
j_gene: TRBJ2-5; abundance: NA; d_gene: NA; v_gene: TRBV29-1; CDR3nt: TGCAGCGTTGACTGGGGGCGGGAGACCCAGTACTTC; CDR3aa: CSVDWGRETQYF
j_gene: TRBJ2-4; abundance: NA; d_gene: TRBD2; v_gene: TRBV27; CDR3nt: TGTGCCAGCAGTTTCCATAGCGGGAGGGGAAACATTCAGTACTTC; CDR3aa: CASSFHSGRGNIQYF
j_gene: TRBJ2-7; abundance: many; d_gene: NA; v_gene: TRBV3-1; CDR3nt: TGTGCCAGCAGCCAAGGAGCCTACGAGCAGTACTTC; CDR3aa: CASSQGAYEQYF
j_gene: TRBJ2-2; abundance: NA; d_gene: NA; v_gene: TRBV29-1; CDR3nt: TGCAGCGTTAGGGGGGGTAGGACCGGGGAGCTGTTTTTT; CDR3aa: CSVRGGRTGELFF
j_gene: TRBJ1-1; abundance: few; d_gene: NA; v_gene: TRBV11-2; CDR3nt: TGTGCCAGCAGCTTAGAAGGGGCGGGGGGGACTGAAGCTTTCTTT; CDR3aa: CASSLEGAGGTEAFF
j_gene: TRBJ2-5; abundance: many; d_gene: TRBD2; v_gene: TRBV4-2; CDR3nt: TGTGCCAGCAGCCAAGGGGGGGGCCAAGAGACCCAGTACTTC; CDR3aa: CASSQGGGQETQYF
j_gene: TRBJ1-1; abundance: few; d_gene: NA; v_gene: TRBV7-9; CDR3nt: TGTGCCAGCAGTCCTCTGGGGATGAACACTGAAGCTTTCTTT; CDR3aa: CASSPLGMNTEAFF
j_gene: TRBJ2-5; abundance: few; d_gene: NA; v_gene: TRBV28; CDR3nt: TGTGCCAGCAGTCCGGGGCCTTCACGAACAGAGACCCAGTACTTC; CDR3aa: CASSPGPSRTETQYF
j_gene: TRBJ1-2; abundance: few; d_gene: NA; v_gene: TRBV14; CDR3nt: TGTGCCAGCAGCCAAGATCGGGCAGGACCCTATGGCTACACCTTC; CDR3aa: CASSQDRAGPYGYTF
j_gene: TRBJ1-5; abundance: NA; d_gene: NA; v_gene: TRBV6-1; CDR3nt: TGTGCCAGCAGTGAAGCGGGGGGAGCTCAGCCCCAGCATTTT; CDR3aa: CASSEAGGAQPQHF
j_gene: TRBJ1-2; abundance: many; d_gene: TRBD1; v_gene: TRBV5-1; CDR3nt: TGCGCCAGCAGCCCAGGACAGGGGGTGTCTCTGGGTGGCTACACCTTC; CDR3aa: CASSPGQGVSLGGYTF
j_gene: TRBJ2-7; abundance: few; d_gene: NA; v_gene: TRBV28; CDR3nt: TGTGCCAGCAGTTTAAGGGTCGAGCAGTACTTC; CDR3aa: CASSLRVEQYF
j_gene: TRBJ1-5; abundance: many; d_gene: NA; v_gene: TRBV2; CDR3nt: TGTGCCAGCAGACGGGACACAAATCAGCCCCAGCATTTT; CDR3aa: CASRRDTNQPQHF
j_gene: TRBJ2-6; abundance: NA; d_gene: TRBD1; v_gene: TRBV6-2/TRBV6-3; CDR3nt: TGTGCCAGCAGCCCAGGGGGCCCTAGTAAGACTTTC; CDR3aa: CASSPGGPSKTF
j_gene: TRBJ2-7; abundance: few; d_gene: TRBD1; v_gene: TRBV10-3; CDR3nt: TGTGCCATCAGTGACCCCGGACAGGTAGTCCACGAGCAGTACTTC; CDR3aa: CAISDPGQVVHEQYF
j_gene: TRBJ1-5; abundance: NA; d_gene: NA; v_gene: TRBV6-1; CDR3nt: TGTGCCAGCAGCCCTCGGGGGTTTTATCAGCCCCAGCATTTT; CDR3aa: CASSPRGFYQPQHF
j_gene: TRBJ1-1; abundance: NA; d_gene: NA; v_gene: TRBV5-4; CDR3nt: TGTGCCAGCAGCGAGAAGACACGCTTGAACACTGAAGCTTTCTTT; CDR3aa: CASSEKTRLNTEAFF
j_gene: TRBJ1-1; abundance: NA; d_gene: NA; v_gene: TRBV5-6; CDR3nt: TGTGCCAGCAGCTTGTTCCAAAGGGCTGAAGCTTTCTTT; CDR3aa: CASSLFQRAEAFF
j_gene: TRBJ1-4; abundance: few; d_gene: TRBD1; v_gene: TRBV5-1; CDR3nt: TGCGCCAGCAGCCCGGAGGGGACAGGGGGCGCGGCTAATGAAAAACTGTTTTTT; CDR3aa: CASSPEGTGGAANEKLFF
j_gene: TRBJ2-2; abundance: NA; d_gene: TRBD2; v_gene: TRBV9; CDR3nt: TGTGCCAGCAGCGTAGCTCCGGCTAGCGGTAGCGGGGAGCTGTTTTTT; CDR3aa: CASSVAPASGSGELFF
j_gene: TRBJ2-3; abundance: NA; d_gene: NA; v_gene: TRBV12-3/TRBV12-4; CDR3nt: TGTGCCACCGGGGCCCCCGGTACGCAGTATTTT; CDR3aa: CATGAPGTQYF
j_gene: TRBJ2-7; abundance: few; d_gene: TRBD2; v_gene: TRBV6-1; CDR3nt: TGTGCCAGCAGTCGTTTTAGCGGGAGGGTTGACTACGAGCAGTACTTC; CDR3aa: CASSRFSGRVDYEQYF
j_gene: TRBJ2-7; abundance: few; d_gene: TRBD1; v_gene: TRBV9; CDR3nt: TGTGCCAGCAGCGTAGGAAACAGGGGATCCGAGCAGTACTTC; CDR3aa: CASSVGNRGSEQYF
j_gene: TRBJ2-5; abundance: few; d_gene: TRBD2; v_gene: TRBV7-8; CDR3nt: TGTGCCAGCAGAAGAAGGACTAGCGGGAGGGATGAGACCCAGTACTTC; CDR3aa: CASRRRTSGRDETQYF
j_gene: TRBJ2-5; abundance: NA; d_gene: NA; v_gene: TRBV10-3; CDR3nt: TGTGCCATCAGTGGTGGGCGAGAAGAGACCCAGTACTTC; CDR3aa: CAISGGREETQYF
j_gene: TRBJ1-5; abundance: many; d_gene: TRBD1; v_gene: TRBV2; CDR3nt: TGTGCCAGCAGTGAGACAGGGAAGAATCAGCCCCAGCATTTT; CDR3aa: CASSETGKNQPQHF
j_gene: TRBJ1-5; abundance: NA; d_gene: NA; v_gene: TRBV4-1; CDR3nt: TGCGCCAGCAGCCAAGATAACACAGGGCGTCGGACAGTGGATCAGCCCCAGCATTTT; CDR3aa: CASSQDNTGRRTVDQPQHF
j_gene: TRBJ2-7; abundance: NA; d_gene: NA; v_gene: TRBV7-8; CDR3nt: TGTGCCAGCAGCTCTCACAGGACCGCCTACGAGCAGTACTTC; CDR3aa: CASSSHRTAYEQYF
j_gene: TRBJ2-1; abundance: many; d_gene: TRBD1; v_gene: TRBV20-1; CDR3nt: TGCAGTGCTCGGTATTCCGGGACAGGGATGATCAATGAGCAGTTCTTC; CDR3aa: CSARYSGTGMINEQFF
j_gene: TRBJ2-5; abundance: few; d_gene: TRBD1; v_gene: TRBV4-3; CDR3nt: TGCGCCAGCAGCCAAGATAGCACAGGGGGAAGCGAGACCCAGTACTTC; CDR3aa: CASSQDSTGGSETQYF
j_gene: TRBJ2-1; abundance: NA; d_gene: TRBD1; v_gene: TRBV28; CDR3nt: TGTGCCAGCAGTTTACAACAGGGGGCGGCCAGCTCCTACAATGAGCAGTTCTTC; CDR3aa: CASSLQQGAASSYNEQFF
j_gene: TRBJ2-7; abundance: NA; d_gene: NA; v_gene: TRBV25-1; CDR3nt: TGTGCCAGCAGTCCGACGGACCAGGGTAGTCCCTACGAGCAGTACTTC; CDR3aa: CASSPTDQGSPYEQYF
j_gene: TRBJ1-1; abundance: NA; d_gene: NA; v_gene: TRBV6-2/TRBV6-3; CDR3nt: TGTGCCAGCAGCCACTTGCACACTGAAGCTTTCTTT; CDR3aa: CASSHLHTEAFF
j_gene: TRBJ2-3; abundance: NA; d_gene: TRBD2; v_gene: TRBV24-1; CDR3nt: TGTGCCACCAGTCTCAGCGGGGGGGCGGATACGCAGTATTTT; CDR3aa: CATSLSGGADTQYF
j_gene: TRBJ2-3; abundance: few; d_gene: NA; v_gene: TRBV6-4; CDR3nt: TGTGCCAGCAGTGAGGGGGCGAGAAGGACAGATACGCAGTATTTT; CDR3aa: CASSEGARRTDTQYF
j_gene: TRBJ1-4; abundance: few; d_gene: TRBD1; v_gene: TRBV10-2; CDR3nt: TGCGCCAGCAGTGAGACCGGGACAGGGGTTGAAAAACTGTTTTTT; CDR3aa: CASSETGTGVEKLFF
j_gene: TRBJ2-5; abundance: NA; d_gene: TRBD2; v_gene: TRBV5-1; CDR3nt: TGCGCCAGCAGCCGCCAGTGGGCGGGGGGAGTCCAAGAGACCCAGTACTTC; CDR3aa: CASSRQWAGGVQETQYF
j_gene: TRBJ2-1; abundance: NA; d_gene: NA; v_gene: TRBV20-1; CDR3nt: TGCAGTGCTCGACCGGCGGACGTATACAATGAGCAGTTCTTC; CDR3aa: CSARPADVYNEQFF
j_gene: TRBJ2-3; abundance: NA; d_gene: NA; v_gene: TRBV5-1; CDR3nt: TGCGCCAGCAGCTTGGGTGGGGCTCAGGGCACAGATACGCAGTATTTT; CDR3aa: CASSLGGAQGTDTQYF
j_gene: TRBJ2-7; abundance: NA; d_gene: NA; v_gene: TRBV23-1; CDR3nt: TGCGCCAGCGGCCCCGTAGAGCAGTACTTC; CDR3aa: CASGPVEQYF
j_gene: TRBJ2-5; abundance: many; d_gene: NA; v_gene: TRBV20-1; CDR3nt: TGCAGTGCCGATCAACGGGAGAAAGAGACCCAGTACTTC; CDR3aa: CSADQREKETQYF
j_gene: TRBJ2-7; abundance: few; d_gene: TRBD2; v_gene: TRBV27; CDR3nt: TGTGCCAGCAGCCTAAGGCAGCGTGGCGGGGGGGCAGGAGAGCAGTACTTC; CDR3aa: CASSLRQRGGGAGEQYF
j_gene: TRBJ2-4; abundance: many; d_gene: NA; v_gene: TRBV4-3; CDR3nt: TGCGCCAGCAGCCAAGATCGGACAGCCAAAAACATTCAGTACTTC; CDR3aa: CASSQDRTAKNIQYF
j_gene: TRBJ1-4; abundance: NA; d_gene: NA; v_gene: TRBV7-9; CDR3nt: TGTGCCAGCAGCCCCGGACAGAGATTAAATGAAAAACTGTTTTTT; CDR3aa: CASSPGQRLNEKLFF
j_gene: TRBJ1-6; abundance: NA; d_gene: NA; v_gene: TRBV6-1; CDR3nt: TGTGCCAGCACCGACTGGCGTAACCCCTATAATTCACCCCTCCACTTT; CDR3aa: CASTDWRNPYNSPLHF
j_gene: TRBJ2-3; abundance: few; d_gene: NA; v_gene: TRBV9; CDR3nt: TGTGCCAGCAGCGTAGGTGTCAGCGTTAGCACAGATACGCAGTATTTT; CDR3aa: CASSVGVSVSTDTQYF
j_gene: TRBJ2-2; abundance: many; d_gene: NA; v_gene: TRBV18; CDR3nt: TGTGCCAGCTCACCGAGGCAGGGGTTGAACACCGGGGAGCTGTTTTTT; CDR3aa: CASSPRQGLNTGELFF
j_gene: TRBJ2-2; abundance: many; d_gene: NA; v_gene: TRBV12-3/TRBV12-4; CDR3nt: TGTGCCAGCAGGGCGGCAGGCCAAACCGGGGAGCTGTTTTTT; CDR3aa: CASRAAGQTGELFF